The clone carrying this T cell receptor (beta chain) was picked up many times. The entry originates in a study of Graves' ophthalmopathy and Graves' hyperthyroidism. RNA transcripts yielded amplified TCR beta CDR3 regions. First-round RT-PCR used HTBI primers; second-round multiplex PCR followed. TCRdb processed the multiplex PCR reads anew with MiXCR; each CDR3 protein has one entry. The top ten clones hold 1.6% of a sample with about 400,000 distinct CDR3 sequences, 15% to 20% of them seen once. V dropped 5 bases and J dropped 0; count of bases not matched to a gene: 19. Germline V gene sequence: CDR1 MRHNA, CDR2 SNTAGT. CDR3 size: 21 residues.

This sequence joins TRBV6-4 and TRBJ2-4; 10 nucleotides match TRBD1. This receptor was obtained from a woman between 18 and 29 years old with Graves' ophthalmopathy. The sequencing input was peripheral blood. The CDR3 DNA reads TGTGCCAGCAGTCCATCAAGCCCTCGGACCCGGGACAGGGGAGCCAAAAACATTCAGTACTTC. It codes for CASSPSSPRTRDRGAKNIQYF.